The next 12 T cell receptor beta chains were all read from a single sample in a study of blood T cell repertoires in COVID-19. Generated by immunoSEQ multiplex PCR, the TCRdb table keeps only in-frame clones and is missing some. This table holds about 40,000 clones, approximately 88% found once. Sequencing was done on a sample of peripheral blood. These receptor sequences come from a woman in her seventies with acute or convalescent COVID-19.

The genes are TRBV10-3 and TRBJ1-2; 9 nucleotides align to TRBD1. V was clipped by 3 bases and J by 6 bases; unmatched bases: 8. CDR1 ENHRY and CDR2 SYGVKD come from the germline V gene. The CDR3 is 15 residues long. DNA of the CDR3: TGTGCCATCAGTGAACGAACTACAGGGGGCGATGGCTACACCTTC. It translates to CAISERTTGGDGYTF.

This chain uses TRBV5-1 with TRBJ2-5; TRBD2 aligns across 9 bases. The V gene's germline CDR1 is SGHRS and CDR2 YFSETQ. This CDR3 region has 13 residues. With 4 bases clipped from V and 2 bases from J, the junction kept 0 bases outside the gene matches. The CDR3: CASSAGGQETQYF. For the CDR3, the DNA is TGCGCCAGCAGCGCGGGGGGGCAAGAGACCCAGTACTTC.

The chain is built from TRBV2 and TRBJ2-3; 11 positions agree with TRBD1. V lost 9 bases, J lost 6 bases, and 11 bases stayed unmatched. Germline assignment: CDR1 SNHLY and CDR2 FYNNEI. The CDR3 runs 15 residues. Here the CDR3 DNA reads TGTGCCAGTGTAACCGGGACAGGGGGTAGGGATACGCAGTATTTT. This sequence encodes CASVTGTGGRDTQYF.

This chain's CDR3 is CASSSSSGGQNTQYF. The DNA of the CDR3 is TGTGCCAGCAGCTCATCATCCGGGGGGCAAAATACGCAGTATTTT. The chain joins TRBV11-3 to TRBJ2-3, with D maybe TRBD2 (7 bases). V lost 4 bases and J lost 7, with 18 bases in between. The CDR3 is 15 residues long. CDR1 and CDR2 (germline): SGHNT, YENEEA.

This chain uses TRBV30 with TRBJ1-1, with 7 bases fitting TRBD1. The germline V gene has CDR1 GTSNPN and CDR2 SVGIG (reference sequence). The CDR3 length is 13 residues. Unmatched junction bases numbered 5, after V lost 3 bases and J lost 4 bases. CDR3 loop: CAWSTGESTEAFF. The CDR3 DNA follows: TGTGCCTGGAGCACAGGGGAGAGCACTGAAGCTTTCTTT.

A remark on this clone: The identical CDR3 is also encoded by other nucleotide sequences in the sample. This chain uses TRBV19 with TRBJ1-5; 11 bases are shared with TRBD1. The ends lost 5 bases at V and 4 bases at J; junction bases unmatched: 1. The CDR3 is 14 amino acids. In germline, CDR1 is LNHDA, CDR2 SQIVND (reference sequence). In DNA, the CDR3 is TGTGCCAGTAGTGGGACAGGGGGGAATCAGCCCCAGCATTTT. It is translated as CASSGTGGNQPQHF.

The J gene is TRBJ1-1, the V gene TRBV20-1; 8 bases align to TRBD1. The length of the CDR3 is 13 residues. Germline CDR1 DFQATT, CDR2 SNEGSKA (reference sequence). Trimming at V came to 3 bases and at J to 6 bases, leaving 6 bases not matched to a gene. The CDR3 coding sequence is TGCAGTGCTAGTAGGACAGGGATCGCTGAAGCTTTCTTT. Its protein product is CSASRTGIAEAFF.

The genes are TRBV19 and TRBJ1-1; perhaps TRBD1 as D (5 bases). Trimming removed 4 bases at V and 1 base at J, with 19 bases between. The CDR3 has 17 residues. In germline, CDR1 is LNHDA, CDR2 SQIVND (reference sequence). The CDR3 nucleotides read TGTGCCAGTAGTAGAGGGCTCGGGGGAGTGGAGAACACTGAAGCTTTCTTT. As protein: CASSRGLGGVENTEAFF.

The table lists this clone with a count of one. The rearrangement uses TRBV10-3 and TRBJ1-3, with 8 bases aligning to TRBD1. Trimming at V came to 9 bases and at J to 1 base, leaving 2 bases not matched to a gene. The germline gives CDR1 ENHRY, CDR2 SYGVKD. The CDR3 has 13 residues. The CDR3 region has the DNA TGTGCCATAAGGGACAGGTCTGGAAACACCATATATTTT. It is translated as CAIRDRSGNTIYF.

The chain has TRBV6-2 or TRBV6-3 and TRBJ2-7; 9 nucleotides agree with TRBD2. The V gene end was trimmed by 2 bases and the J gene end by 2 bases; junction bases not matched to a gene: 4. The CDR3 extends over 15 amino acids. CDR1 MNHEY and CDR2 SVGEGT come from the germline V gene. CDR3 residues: CASSYAGGRPYEQYV. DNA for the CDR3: TGTGCCAGCAGTTACGCGGGGGGGAGGCCCTACGAGCAGTACGTC.

CDR3 nucleotide sequence: TGTGCCAGCAGCTGGGCGGGTTTAAAAGTAGATACGCAGTATTTT. Its translation: CASSWAGLKVDTQYF. This chain joins TRBV7-2 and TRBJ2-3, with D tentatively TRBD2 (5 bases). This CDR3 comprises 15 residues. Between the trimmed V and J ends, which lost 4 bases and 5 bases, there was a span of 16 bases. Germline V lookup: CDR1 SGHTA, CDR2 FQGNSA.

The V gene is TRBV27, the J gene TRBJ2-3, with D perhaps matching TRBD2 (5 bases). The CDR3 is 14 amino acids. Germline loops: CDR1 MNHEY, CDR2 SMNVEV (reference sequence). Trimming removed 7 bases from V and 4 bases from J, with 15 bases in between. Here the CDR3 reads CASKGGLPADTQYF. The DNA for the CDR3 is TGTGCCAGCAAAGGTGGACTCCCCGCAGATACGCAGTATTTT.